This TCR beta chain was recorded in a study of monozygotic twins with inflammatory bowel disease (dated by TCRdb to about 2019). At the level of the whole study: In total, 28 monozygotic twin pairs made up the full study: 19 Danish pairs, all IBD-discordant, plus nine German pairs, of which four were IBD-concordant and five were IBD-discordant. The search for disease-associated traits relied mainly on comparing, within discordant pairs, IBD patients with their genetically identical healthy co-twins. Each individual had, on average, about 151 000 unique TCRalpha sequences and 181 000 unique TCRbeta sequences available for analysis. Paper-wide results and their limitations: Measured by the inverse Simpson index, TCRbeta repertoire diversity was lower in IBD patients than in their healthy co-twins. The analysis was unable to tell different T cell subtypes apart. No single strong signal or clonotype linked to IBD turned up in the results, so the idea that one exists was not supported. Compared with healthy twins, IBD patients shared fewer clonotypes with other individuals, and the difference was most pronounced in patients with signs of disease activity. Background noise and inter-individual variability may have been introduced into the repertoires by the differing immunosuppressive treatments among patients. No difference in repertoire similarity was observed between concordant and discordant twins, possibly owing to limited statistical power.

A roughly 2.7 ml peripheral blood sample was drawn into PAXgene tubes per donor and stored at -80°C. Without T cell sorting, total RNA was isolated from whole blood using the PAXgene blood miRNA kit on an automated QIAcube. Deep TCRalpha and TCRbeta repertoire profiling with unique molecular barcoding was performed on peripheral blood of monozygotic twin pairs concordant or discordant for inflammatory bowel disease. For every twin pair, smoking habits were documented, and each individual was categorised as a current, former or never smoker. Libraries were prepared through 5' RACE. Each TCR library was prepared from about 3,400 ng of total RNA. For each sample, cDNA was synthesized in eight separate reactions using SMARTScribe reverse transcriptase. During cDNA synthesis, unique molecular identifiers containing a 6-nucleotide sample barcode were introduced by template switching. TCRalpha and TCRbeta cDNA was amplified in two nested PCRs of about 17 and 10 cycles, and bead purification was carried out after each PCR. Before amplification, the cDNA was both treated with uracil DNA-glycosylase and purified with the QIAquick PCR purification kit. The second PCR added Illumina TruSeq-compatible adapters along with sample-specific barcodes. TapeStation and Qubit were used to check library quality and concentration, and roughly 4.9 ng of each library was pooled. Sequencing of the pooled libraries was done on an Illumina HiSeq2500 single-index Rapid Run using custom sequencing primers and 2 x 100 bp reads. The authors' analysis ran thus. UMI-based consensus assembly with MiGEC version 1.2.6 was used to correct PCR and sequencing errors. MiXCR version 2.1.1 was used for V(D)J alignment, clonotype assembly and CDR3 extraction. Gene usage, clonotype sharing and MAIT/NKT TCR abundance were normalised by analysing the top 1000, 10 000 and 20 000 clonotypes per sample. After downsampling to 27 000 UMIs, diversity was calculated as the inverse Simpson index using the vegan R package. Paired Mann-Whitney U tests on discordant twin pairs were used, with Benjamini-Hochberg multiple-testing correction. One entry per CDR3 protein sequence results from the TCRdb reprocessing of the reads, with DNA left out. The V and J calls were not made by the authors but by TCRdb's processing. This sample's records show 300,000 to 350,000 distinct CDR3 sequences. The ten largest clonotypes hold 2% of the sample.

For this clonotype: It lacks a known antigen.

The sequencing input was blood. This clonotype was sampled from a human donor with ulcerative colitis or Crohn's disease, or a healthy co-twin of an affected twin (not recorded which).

The CDR3 protein: CASSISGGRETQYF. The chain is encoded by TRBV5-1 joined to TRBJ2-5; TCRdb proposes TRBD2, but this gene call is untestable without DNA. Including the terminal cysteine and phenylalanine, the CDR3 comprises 14 residues. No DNA sequence was recorded. CDR1 and CDR2, per the germline V gene, are SGHRS and YFSETQ.